Each of the 25 T cell receptor beta chains below was sequenced from the same sample in a study of T and B cells in COVID-19 patients. Each TRB amplification used about 230-550 ng of genomic DNA from blood. BIOMED2 TRB-A/B primer pools were used in multiplex TRB PCR. In TCRdb, the multiplex PCR reads were re-called with MiXCR into one record per CDR3 protein. The table has several thousand distinct CDR3 sequences, around 25% seen once; the top ten hold over 30%. Sequences were obtained from blood. Source of these receptors: a human donor with active COVID-19. The donor label of this sample is uncertain.

This clonotype was found a few times. The chain links TRBV6-5 to TRBJ1-1, with TRBD1 matching 7 bases. Trimming at V came to 5 bases and at J to 11 bases, leaving 8 bases not matched to a gene. Germline V lookup: CDR1 MNHEY, CDR2 SVGAGI. The CDR3 is 12 amino acids. CDR3: CASSTDRVGAFF. In DNA, the CDR3 is TGTGCCAGCAGTACCGACAGGGTCGGTGCTTTCTTT.

This clonotype is categorized as medium-sized (0.01 to 0.1%). The chain combines TRBV6-1 with TRBJ2-3, with TRBD2 matching 9 bases. The CDR3 length is 16 residues. In germline, CDR1 is MNHNS, CDR2 SASEGT. Trimming cost V 5 bases and J 3 bases; bases outside gene matches: 9. CDR3 nucleotide sequence: TGTGCCAGCAGTACTACCGGGACTAGCTCGACAGATACGCAGTATTTT. It specifies CASSTTGTSSTDTQYF.

By frequency in the sample, this clonotype is medium-sized. V usage is TRBV5-4 and J usage is TRBJ2-2; D remains ambiguous. Germline values: CDR1 SGHNT, CDR2 YYREEE (reference sequence). The CDR3 covers 13 residues. Trimming removed 4 bases at V and 7 bases at J, with 11 bases between. CDR3 DNA: TGTGCCAGCAGCCAAAACGAAGTCGGGGAGCTGTTTTTT. Protein sequence: CASSQNEVGELFF.

V usage is TRBV6-6 and J usage is TRBJ1-5; D gene ambiguous. This CDR3 has 14 amino acids. From germline, CDR1 is MNHNY and CDR2 SVGAGI (reference sequence). Trimming removed 6 bases from V and 0 bases from J, with 9 bases in between. The CDR3 DNA reads TGTGCCAGCAGAGCAGCAGATAGCAATCAGCCCCAGCATTTT. Translating gives CASRAADSNQPQHF.

This chain links TRBV5-4 with TRBJ2-2; D perhaps matches TRBD1 (5 bases). Between the trimmed V and J ends, which lost 0 bases and 0 bases, there was a span of 9 bases. CDR1 is SGHNT and CDR2 is YYREEE in the germline V gene (reference sequence). The CDR3 sequence is 16 residues long. The DNA for the CDR3 is TGTGCCAGCAGCTTGGGACAGCGAACGAACACCGGGGAGCTGTTTTTT. This translates into CASSLGQRTNTGELFF.

In the case of this clonotype: With a much larger clone just one base away, this may be a read error. The chain is built from TRBV29-1 and TRBJ1-1, with D uncertain. The CDR3 has 13 residues. Germline V gives CDR1 SQVTM, CDR2 ANQGSEA. The CDR3 loop is CSVVISGNTKAFF. In DNA form, the CDR3 reads TGCAGCGTTGTTATATCGGGGAACACTAAAGCTTTCTTT.

This clonotype came up a few times. For the CDR3, the DNA is TGTGCCAGCTCCCTGGACAGGGTGGCTTTCTTT. Translated, it gives CASSLDRVAFF. V and J are TRBV18 and TRBJ1-1; 8 bases are a match to TRBD1. Germline values: CDR1 KGHSH, CDR2 LQKENI. Losses at the gene ends were 6 bases for V and 11 bases for J; bases not matched to a gene: 5. This CDR3 comprises 11 residues.

This clonotype has only one observation. V usage is TRBV4-1 and J usage is TRBJ2-7; TRBD1 is a possible D gene (7 bases). V lost 3 bases and J 9 bases, leaving 18 bases between the germline ends. The V gene's germline CDR1 is MGHRA and CDR2 YSYEKL. The CDR3 loop spans 14 amino acids. The CDR3 nucleotides are TGCGCCAGCAGCCATCCTTTCCGACAGGGAGGGCAGTACTTC. Translation gives CASSHPFRQGGQYF.

The chain combines TRBV29-1 with TRBJ1-3; no clear D gene. The CDR3 is made up of 12 amino acids. V lost 3 bases to trimming and J lost 4 bases, with 7 bases between them. Germline-derived CDR1 and CDR2 are SQVTM and ANQGSEA. As DNA, the CDR3 is TGCAGCGTTGACCAAGGGGGAAACACCATATATTTT. This sequence encodes CSVDQGGNTIYF.

This clonotype turned up a few times. An end of the junction does not agree with germline; a read error may underlie this. J is TRBJ2-2 and V is TRBV11-3, with D maybe TRBD2 (6 bases). This CDR3 contains 15 residues. Germline CDR1 reads SGHNT; CDR2 reads YENEEA. In DNA, the CDR3 is TGCGCCAGCAGCCAAAAGCTCGGGGGCACCGGGGAGCTGTTTTTT. Translating it yields CASSQKLGGTGELFF.

To note about this clonotype: One junction end disagrees with the germline gene, perhaps due to a read error. The chain combines TRBV4-2 with TRBJ2-3; D call uncertain. This CDR3 comprises 13 residues. The V gene's germline CDR1 is LGHNA and CDR2 YNFKEQ. The CDR3 sequence is CASSPWATDTQYF. In nucleotides, the CDR3 is TGCGCCAGCAGCCCGTGGGCAACAGATACGCAGTATTTT.

This clonotype was counted between two and nine times. The V gene is TRBV19, the J gene TRBJ1-1; tentatively, D is TRBD1 (5 bases). The CDR3 is 15 residues long. Between the trimmed V and J ends, which lost 7 bases and 0 bases, there was a span of 15 bases. Germline V gives CDR1 LNHDA, CDR2 SQIVND (reference sequence). CDR3: CASTLGVWVNTEAFF. The CDR3 coding sequence is TGTGCCAGTACTTTAGGGGTTTGGGTGAACACTGAAGCTTTCTTT.

The table lists this clonotype with a few counts. V gene TRBV12-3 or TRBV12-4 combines with J gene TRBJ2-3, with D tentatively TRBD2 (6 bases). The CDR3 extends over 14 amino acids. Trimming removed 6 bases at V and 6 bases at J, with 16 bases between. The CDR3 coding sequence is TGTGCCAGCAGGCCTGGGGACGCGGGGGATACGCAGTATTTT. This codes for CASRPGDAGDTQYF.

CDR3 protein: CSASPGEAGELFF. The CDR3 bases are TGCAGTGCTAGTCCAGGGGAGGCCGGGGAGCTGTTTTTT. The rearrangement joins TRBV20-1 to TRBJ2-2, with D perhaps assigned TRBD1 or TRBD2 (6 bases each). Trimming took off 3 bases at V and 6 bases at J, with 11 bases between the two ends. The CDR3 is made up of 13 amino acids. In germline, CDR1 is DFQATT, CDR2 SNEGSKA (reference sequence).

By share, this clonotype ranks as medium-sized. The J gene is TRBJ2-5, the V gene TRBV11-3, with TRBD1 matching 7 bases. CDR3 length: 14 residues. Losses at the gene ends were 1 base for V and 5 bases for J; bases not matched to a gene: 4. Looked up from germline, CDR1 is SGHNT and CDR2 is YENEEA. The CDR3 sequence is CASSLVRGLETQYF. DNA of the CDR3: TGTGCCAGCAGCTTAGTGAGGGGGCTGGAGACCCAGTACTTC.

Sample share makes this clonotype large (0.1 to 1%). The V gene is TRBV27, the J gene TRBJ1-2; D may be TRBD1 (5 bases). The CDR3 consists of 14 residues. V was clipped by 2 bases and J by 2 bases, with 9 bases between them. CDR1 and CDR2 (germline): MNHEY, SMNVEV (reference sequence). Here the CDR3 DNA reads TGTGCCAGCAGTTTACAGGGAGGGAACTATGGCTACACCTTC. Encoded protein: CASSLQGGNYGYTF.

This clonotype rates as medium-sized (0.01 to 0.1%). V and J are TRBV19 and TRBJ2-7, with D possibly matching TRBD2 (6 bases). The CDR3 loop spans 15 amino acids. V was shortened by 2 bases and J by 7 bases, with 18 bases between the two germline ends. Germline V gives CDR1 LNHDA, CDR2 SQIVND (reference sequence). CDR3 DNA sequence: TGTGCCAGTAGTATAAAGGCTAGTGGAGCGGGTGAGCAGTACTTC. Amino acid sequence: CASSIKASGAGEQYF.

In its sample, this clonotype ranks as medium-sized (0.01 to 0.1%). The V call is TRBV12-3 or TRBV12-4, the J call TRBJ2-1; D is ambiguous. Trimming took 1 base from V and 0 from J, leaving 7 bases between them. This CDR3 has 15 amino acids. In DNA form, the CDR3 reads TGTGCCAGCAGTTTAGTGAGGCTCTCCTACAATGAGCAGTTCTTC. Translation: CASSLVRLSYNEQFF.

The chain carries TRBV5-1 and TRBJ1-1; D is undetermined. Germline assignment: CDR1 SGHRS and CDR2 YFSETQ. The CDR3 totals 14 residues. Trimming cost V 1 base and J 0 bases, with 7 bases left between them. The CDR3 DNA is TGCGCCAGCAGCTTGAGCTTTATGAACACTGAAGCTTTCTTT. Protein: CASSLSFMNTEAFF.

As DNA, the CDR3 is TGTGCCAGCGGGGAAGAGACCCAGTACTTC. It encodes CASGEETQYF. V and J are TRBV27 and TRBJ2-5; D is unclear. V lost 8 bases, J lost 3 bases, and 4 bases lay in between. This CDR3 spans 10 amino acids. The V gene's germline CDR1 is MNHEY and CDR2 SMNVEV (reference sequence).

By sample share, this clonotype is medium-sized. The J gene is TRBJ2-2, the V gene TRBV11-3; 10 bases line up with TRBD1. The junction had 9 bases not matched to a gene; V was cut back by 5 bases and J by 3 bases. The CDR3 has 17 amino acids. CDR1 SGHNT and CDR2 YENEEA come from the germline V gene. The CDR3 spells CASSNTWTGGDTGELFF. Written as DNA, the CDR3 is TGTGCCAGCAGCAACACGTGGACAGGGGGAGACACCGGGGAGCTGTTTTTT.

V and J are TRBV7-9 and TRBJ2-3; D perhaps matches TRBD2 (5 bases). V shed 3 bases and J shed 2 bases, with 15 bases lying between them. The CDR3 sequence is 16 residues long. CDR1 and CDR2 (germline): SEHNR, FQNEAQ (reference sequence). Here the CDR3 DNA reads TGTGCCAGCAGCTTGAGAGCGGTCCTCCCCACAGATACGCAGTATTTT. Translated, it gives CASSLRAVLPTDTQYF.

This chain links TRBV14 with TRBJ2-5, with D tentatively TRBD1 or TRBD2 (6 bases each). The CDR3 has 14 amino acids. Trimming took 5 bases from V and 6 from J, leaving 16 bases between them. Germline V gene lookup returns CDR1 SGHDN and CDR2 FVKESK. The CDR3 protein is CASSFSGALKTQYF. CDR3 bases: TGTGCCAGCAGCTTCTCGGGGGCGCTCAAGACCCAGTACTTC.

This clonotype has only a few counts. The chain is built from TRBV13 and TRBJ2-7, with D uncertain. This CDR3 is built from 15 residues. Trimming took off 4 bases at V and 0 bases at J, with 13 bases between the two ends. The V gene's germline CDR1 is PRHDT and CDR2 FYEKMQ (reference sequence). The CDR3 loop is CASSSVTRYSYEQYF. In DNA form, the CDR3 reads TGTGCCAGCAGCTCCGTGACAAGGTACTCCTACGAGCAGTACTTC.

This clonotype appeared a few times. V is TRBV12-3 or TRBV12-4 and J is TRBJ2-1; TRBD2 agrees at 9 bases. J lost 11 bases, V lost 5 bases, and 10 bases had no gene match. The CDR3 totals 14 residues. The CDR3 spells CASSGTSHSWQQFF. The CDR3 DNA reads TGTGCCAGCAGTGGGACTAGCCACAGCTGGCAGCAGTTCTTC.